This T cell receptor (beta chain) was recorded in a study of shared clonotypes between healthy human individuals. Study information: In total, the donors were two women and a few men aged 18 to 49.

Using immunoSEQ multiplex PCR, the repertoire was profiled, and TCRdb retains in-frame clones only, with some absent. The table shows over a million clones, with around 74% occurring only once. The table lists this clone with a few counts. The CDR3 consists of 18 residues. The junction had 2 bases not matched to a gene; V was cut back by 0 bases and J by 0 bases. Per the germline V gene, CDR1 is LGHNA and CDR2 is YSLEER. The J gene is TRBJ2-1, the V gene TRBV4-3; TRBD2 agrees at 13 bases. Sequenced material: memory CD4+ T cells sorted from blood. Subset: CD45RA-negative fraction. The sequence derives from a man aged 18 to 29 in good health. CDR3 amino acids: CASSQELAGGHSYNEQFF. The CDR3 coding sequence is TGCGCCAGCAGCCAAGAACTAGCGGGAGGGCACTCCTACAATGAGCAGTTCTTC.